The rows below give T cell receptor beta chains drawn from one sample of a study of blood T cells in healthy people across ages. TCRdb passed the 5' RACE reads through MiXCR, listing each CDR3 protein once. The sample shows approximately 830,000 distinct CDR3 sequences, approximately 59% of them seen only once. The material sequenced was blood. These receptors originate from a man aged 30-40 years in good health. Each CDR3 is given with its conserved first and last residue. The D gene is left open where the match is weak.

>NA|NA|TRBV9
CASSVSPAGVHEQYF
>TRBJ2-5|NA|TRBV20-1
CSAPRARSRTQYF
>TRBJ1-4|NA|TRBV27
CASSWGSTNEKLFF
>TRBJ2-5|NA|TRBV7-2
CASSTSPYPETQYF
>TRBJ2-3|TRBD2|TRBV25-1
CASSPQNFLAGTQYF
>TRBJ2-6|TRBD1|TRBV10-3
CATAGTGASGANVLTF
>NA|NA|TRBV5-1
CASSFASGDGIEQYF
>TRBJ1-2|NA|TRBV6-2/TRBV6-3
CASSYSTTRRIYGYTF
>TRBJ2-1|TRBD2|TRBV7-2
CASSPQAGGNNEQFF
>TRBJ2-5|TRBD1|TRBV29-1
CSVDGVWGQTYQETQYF
>TRBJ1-5|NA|TRBV29-1
CSVEEGGRGNQPQHF
>NA|NA|TRBV3-1
CASSRRGLGEQYF
>TRBJ1-5|NA|TRBV7-9
CASSLEDLSDQPQHF
>TRBJ2-3|NA|TRBV6-2/TRBV6-3
CASSYSVTSSTDTQYF
>TRBJ2-7|NA|TRBV12-3/TRBV12-4
CASSRTVALYEQYF
>TRBJ2-1|NA|TRBV6-5
CASTIEGGVTQFF
>TRBJ2-5|NA|TRBV6-5
CASSYSALGETQYF
>TRBJ2-5|TRBD2|TRBV10-3
CAISESKTSGGQETQYF
>TRBJ2-3|TRBD2|TRBV4-3
CASSQAEASGDDTQYF
>TRBJ2-7|TRBD1|TRBV9
CASSGGTGEEQYF
>TRBJ2-5|NA|TRBV10-3
CAIRREVGQTQYF
>TRBJ1-2|NA|TRBV7-2
CASSPDVNYGYTF
>TRBJ2-5|NA|TRBV24-1
CATSDPGTGGTGETQYF
>TRBJ1-2|TRBD1|TRBV12-3/TRBV12-4
CASSYRDSFNYGYTF
>TRBJ2-5|TRBD1|TRBV2
CASGGTGGREEQYF
>TRBJ2-7|NA|TRBV6-6
CASTFRPIYEQYF
>TRBJ2-5|NA|TRBV6-5
CASSYSGRNEETQYF
>TRBJ1-2|NA|TRBV28
CASNYRDGYTF
>TRBJ2-5|TRBD2|TRBV7-2
CASSPRTSGYQETQYF
>TRBJ1-1|NA|TRBV12-3/TRBV12-4
CASSLGVAGNTEAFF
>TRBJ2-3|TRBD2|TRBV20-1
CSARLAGDTQYF
>TRBJ2-5|NA|TRBV7-2
CASSLYQETQYF
>TRBJ2-4|TRBD1|TRBV25-1
CASSAGTGTSLAKNIQYF